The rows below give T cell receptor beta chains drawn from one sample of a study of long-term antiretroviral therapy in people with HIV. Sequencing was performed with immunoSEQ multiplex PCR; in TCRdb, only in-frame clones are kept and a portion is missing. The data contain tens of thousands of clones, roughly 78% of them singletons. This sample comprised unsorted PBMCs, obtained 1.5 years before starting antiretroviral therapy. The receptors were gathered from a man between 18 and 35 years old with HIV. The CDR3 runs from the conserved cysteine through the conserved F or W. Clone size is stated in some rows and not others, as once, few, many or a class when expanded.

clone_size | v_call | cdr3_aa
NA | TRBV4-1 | CASSQGGAGGITYGYTF
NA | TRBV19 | CASSIVGADSVGYGYTF
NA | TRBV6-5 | CASRDSAYNEQFF
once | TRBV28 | CASSPRFTGPKNIQYF
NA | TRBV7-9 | CASSSTGEGTRSGANVLTF
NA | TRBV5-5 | CASSLVAGVYEQYF
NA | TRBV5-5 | CASSFDQTTDTQYF
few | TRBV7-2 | CASSFWASDEKLFF
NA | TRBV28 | CASSPPPGQGAYGYTF
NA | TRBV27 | CASSFRGGIYEQYF
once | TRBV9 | CASSLGLAGETQYF
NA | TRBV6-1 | CASSGRTRTVRNYGYTF
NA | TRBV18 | CASSPRTGTGTRDYEQYF
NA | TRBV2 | CASSAGTSTDTQYF
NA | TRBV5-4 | CASSLETSGTLETQYF
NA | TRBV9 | CASSVGQATQETQYF
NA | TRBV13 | CASSLSGGMDYGYTF
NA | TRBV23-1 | CASSHLIDRANTEAFF
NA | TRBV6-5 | CASSSPGQGFTYEQYF
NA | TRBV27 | CASSFVDTGELFF
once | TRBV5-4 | CASSFGAGEKLFF
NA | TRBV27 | CASSHEAIESPYEQYF
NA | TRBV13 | CASSLGRGETQYF
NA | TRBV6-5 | CASRQSGTSGDTQYF
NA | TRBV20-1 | CSADWGNEQFF
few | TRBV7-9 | CASLSGAHNEQFF
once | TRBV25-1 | CASSARQGGKGYTF
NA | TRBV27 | CASSSNPSGHYYEQYF
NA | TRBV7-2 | CASSPPEAGREKLFF
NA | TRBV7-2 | CASSPSRVGAGVSDTQYF
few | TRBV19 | CASMGNRNEKLFF
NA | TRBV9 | CASSVFGQGSYGYTF
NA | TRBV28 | CASSFSLSGLTYEQYF